The rows below give T cell receptor beta chains drawn from one sample of a study of T cell responses to AZD1222 COVID-19 vaccine. Libraries were prepared by immunoSEQ multiplex PCR; TCRdb keeps only in-frame clonotypes and omits some of them. The table records some 110,000 clones, approximately 86% of them present only once. Source: peripheral blood, taken 28 days after the second AZD1222 dose. The receptors derive from an adult who received the AZD1222 COVID-19 vaccine. Both conserved end residues are part of each CDR3. Fields, in order: V gene, D gene, clone size, J gene, CDR3 protein, CDR3 DNA. D genes are given only for firm matches. Only part of the rows carry a size: once, few, many, or a class if the clone is expanded.

>TRBV9|-|-|TRBJ1-2
CASSSNYGYTF
TGTGCCAGCAGCTCAAACTATGGCTACACCTTC
>TRBV19|-|-|TRBJ1-6
CASTLGGNSPLHF
TGTGCCAGTACCCTAGGGGGGAATTCACCCCTCCACTTT
>TRBV30|TRBD1|-|TRBJ2-7
CAWTGGGEQYF
TGTGCCTGGACAGGGGGCGGCGAGCAGTACTTC
>TRBV6-6|-|-|TRBJ1-6
CASSVMGGMDSPLHF
TGTGCCAGCAGCGTGATGGGAGGGATGGATTCACCCCTCCACTTT
>TRBV18|-|-|TRBJ2-3
CASSLDKATDTQYF
TGTGCCAGCTCACTGGACAAAGCCACAGATACGCAGTATTTT
>TRBV9|-|-|TRBJ2-7
CASSVGWGQAYEQYF
TGTGCCAGCAGCGTTGGGTGGGGGCAGGCCTACGAGCAGTACTTC
>TRBV11-2|-|few|TRBJ1-6
CASSLVGTEFHF
TGTGCCAGCAGCTTAGTTGGGACGGAGTTCCACTTT
>TRBV5-1|-|-|TRBJ1-3
CASSLGGGNTIYF
TGCGCCAGCAGCTTGGGAGGCGGAAACACCATATATTTT
>TRBV7-2|-|few|TRBJ1-2
CASSLATGLNYGYTF
TGTGCCAGCAGCTTAGCGACGGGGCTTAACTATGGCTACACCTTC
>TRBV27|-|-|TRBJ2-7
CASSLDSYYEQYF
TGTGCCAGCAGTTTAGACAGTTACTACGAGCAGTACTTC
>TRBV7-8|-|once|TRBJ2-5
CASSWGLGGQETQYF
TGTGCCAGCAGCTGGGGACTGGGCGGTCAAGAGACCCAGTACTTC
>TRBV5-1|TRBD1|-|TRBJ1-2
CASSFSGTGGFMDYGYTF
TGCGCCAGCAGCTTTTCCGGGACAGGGGGCTTTATGGACTATGGCTACACCTTC
>TRBV18|-|-|TRBJ2-5
CASSPLSEQETQYF
TGTGCCAGCTCACCACTCTCAGAACAAGAGACCCAGTACTTC
>TRBV6-5|TRBD1|-|TRBJ1-6
CASRQGVASPLHF
TGTGCCAGCAGACAGGGGGTCGCTTCACCCCTCCACTTT
>TRBV28|-|once|TRBJ2-5
CASSLGSGGGETQYF
TGTGCCAGCAGTTTAGGTAGCGGAGGGGGGGAGACCCAGTACTTC
>TRBV19|TRBD1|-|TRBJ1-3
CASNTGDGNTIYF
TGTGCCAGTAATACAGGGGATGGAAACACCATATATTTT
>TRBV7-6|-|-|TRBJ2-7
CASSDTYEQYF
TGTGCCAGCAGTGACACCTACGAGCAGTACTTC
>TRBV7-9|-|-|TRBJ2-3
CASSLRLLDTQYF
TGTGCCAGCAGCTTACGTCTGTTGGATACGCAGTATTTT
>TRBV3-1/TRBV3-2|-|-|TRBJ2-3
CASSQLPTTSTDTQYF
TGTGCCAGCAGCCAACTTCCGACTACGAGCACAGATACGCAGTATTTT
>TRBV2|TRBD2|-|TRBJ2-3
CASTPGLAATDTQYF
TGTGCCAGCACCCCCGGACTAGCGGCCACAGATACGCAGTATTTT
>TRBV12-5|-|few|TRBJ2-1
CASGNRDYNEQFF
TGTGCTAGTGGTAACCGGGACTACAATGAGCAGTTCTTC
>TRBV7-9|-|-|TRBJ2-1
CASSLLRQRYNEQFF
TGTGCCAGCAGCTTACTTCGTCAGCGGTACAATGAGCAGTTCTTC
>TRBV19|-|-|TRBJ1-2
CASSAQATLNYGYTF
TGTGCCAGTAGTGCGCAGGCGACTCTCAACTATGGCTACACCTTC
>TRBV5-8|-|once|TRBJ2-2
CASSLYLASNTGELFF
TGTGCCAGCAGCTTGTATTTAGCGTCGAACACCGGGGAGCTGTTTTTT
>TRBV18|-|-|TRBJ2-5
CASSPPSVQETQYF
TGTGCCAGCTCACCACCGTCTGTACAAGAGACCCAGTACTTC
>TRBV7-6|-|-|TRBJ2-3
CASSLVGGTTDTQYF
TGTGCCAGCAGCTTAGTAGGAGGGACCACAGATACGCAGTATTTT
>TRBV10-3|-|-|TRBJ1-1
CAISVGGNTEAFF
TGTGCCATCAGTGTGGGCGGTAACACTGAAGCTTTCTTT
>TRBV6-1|-|-|TRBJ2-5
CASRYRGETQYF
TGTGCCAGCAGGTACCGAGGGGAGACCCAGTACTTC